Reported below is one T cell receptor (beta chain). The germline gives CDR1 SGHRS, CDR2 YFSETQ. V was pared by 2 bases and J by 1 base, with 2 bases of the junction left unmatched. The CDR3 extends over 15 amino acids. Authors' processing steps: Estimated nucleated cell counts came from reference gene primer amplification. Repertoires were generated with immunoSEQ multiplex PCR, while TCRdb's copy carries only in-frame clones and drops some. For V, J and clone size, that table is used; D and trimming come from the DNA. The data hold over 35,000 clones, with less than 70% observed a single time. The data are from a study of blood T cell repertoires in COVID-19.

The rearrangement uses TRBV5-1 and TRBJ2-2, with 7 bases lining up with TRBD1. Sequencing input: peripheral blood. This receptor was identified in a man older than 75 with acute or convalescent COVID-19. Here the CDR3 DNA reads TGCGCCAGCAGCTTTCACAGGGGGAACACCGGGGAGCTGTTTTTT. This codes for CASSFHRGNTGELFF.